Presented here are 24 T cell receptor beta chains from one specimen sequenced in a study of blood T cell repertoires in COVID-19. TCRdb keeps only in-frame clones here, not all; method: immunoSEQ multiplex PCR. The sample shows around 170,000 clones, roughly nine tenths of them seen only once. Specimen: PBMCs or T cells enriched from blood (not recorded which). The receptors stem from a woman in her fifties or sixties who had recovered from COVID-19.

The CDR3 loop reads CASSLQNRGLAGYTF. The CDR3 region has the DNA TGTGCCAGCAGCCTACAAAACAGGGGCCTGGCGGGCTACACCTTC. The chain couples TRBV28 to TRBJ1-2; 7 bases line up with TRBD1. This CDR3 is built from 15 residues. CDR1 and CDR2 (germline): MDHEN, SYDVKM. J lost 8 bases, V lost 6 bases, and 15 bases had no gene match.

J is TRBJ1-1 and V is TRBV19, with TRBD1 as a possible D gene (5 bases). The germline gives CDR1 LNHDA, CDR2 SQIVND (reference sequence). Trimming took 5 bases from V and 1 from J, leaving 20 bases between them. This CDR3 has 17 amino acids. The CDR3 protein is CASSVVGQGVWNTEAFF. CDR3 DNA sequence: TGTGCCAGTAGTGTGGTGGGGCAGGGCGTCTGGAACACTGAAGCTTTCTTT.

This chain connects TRBV5-1 to TRBJ2-3, with a possible D match to TRBD1 (5 bases). The CDR3 covers 19 residues. V was shortened by 0 bases and J by 2 bases, with 22 bases between the two germline ends. Per germline, CDR1 SGHRS and CDR2 YFSETQ. CDR3 DNA: TGCGCCAGCAGCTTGGCCATGGGGTTGGGGCCTGCCATCACAGATACGCAGTATTTT. Its translation is CASSLAMGLGPAITDTQYF.

The chain recombines TRBV3-1 (or the pseudogene TRBV3-2) with TRBJ1-3, with TRBD1 identical over 9 bases. Germline V gene lookup returns CDR1 LGHDT and CDR2 YNNKEL (reference sequence). J gave up 4 bases and V 4 bases, and 5 bases lay outside the gene matches. This CDR3 spans 15 amino acids. For the CDR3, the DNA is TGTGCCAGCAGCCTACAGGGGGCCGCAGGAAACACCATATATTTT. It specifies CASSLQGAAGNTIYF.

In this sample, this clone turned up once. The chain is built from TRBV5-1 and TRBJ1-1, with TRBD1 matching over 8 bases. Germline-derived CDR1 and CDR2 are SGHRS and YFSETQ. V was clipped by 0 bases and J by 1 base; unmatched bases: 8. The CDR3 has 17 amino acids. CDR3 sequence (DNA): TGCGCCAGCAGCTTGGGCTGGGACAGGAGTTCGAACACTGAAGCTTTCTTT. It translates to CASSLGWDRSSNTEAFF. The whole variable domain, remainder taken from reference TRBV5-1 and TRBJ1-1, is KAGVTQTPRYLIKTRGQQVTLSCSPISGHRSVSWYQQTPGQGLQFLFEYFSETQRNKGNFPGRFSGRQFSNSRSEMNVSTLELGDSALYLCASSLGWDRSSNTEAFFGQGTRLTVV.

This chain links TRBV18 with TRBJ1-3; unclear D gene. The CDR3 is 16 residues long. In germline, CDR1 is KGHSH, CDR2 LQKENI. V lost 2 bases to trimming and J lost 0 bases, with 11 bases between them. This CDR3 is CASSPGQTSSGNTIYF. CDR3 DNA: TGTGCCAGCTCACCAGGGCAGACTAGCTCTGGAAACACCATATATTTT. The entire variable domain, with the rest obtained from reference TRBV18 and TRBJ1-3, is as follows: NAGVMQNPRHLVRRRGQEARLRCSPMKGHSHVYWYRQLPEEGLKFMVYLQKENIIDESGMPKERFSAEFPKEGPSILRIQQVVRGDSAAYFCASSPGQTSSGNTIYFGEGSWLTVV.

The J gene is TRBJ2-5, the V gene TRBV12-3 or TRBV12-4; 10 bases agree with TRBD2. V was pared by 5 bases and J by 8 bases, with 5 bases of the junction left unmatched. The CDR3 consists of 13 residues. This CDR3 reads CASSPGLAPTQYF. The CDR3 DNA reads TGTGCCAGCAGTCCGGGACTAGCGCCTACCCAGTACTTC.

J is TRBJ2-5 and V is TRBV29-1; TRBD2 matches 7 bases. V was clipped by 1 base and J by 5 bases; unmatched bases: 13. Germline V gene sequence: CDR1 SQVTM, CDR2 ANQGSEA. CDR3 length: 16 amino acids. This CDR3 is CSVEGTSAAKGETQYF. CDR3 DNA: TGCAGCGTTGAAGGTACTAGCGCGGCGAAGGGGGAGACCCAGTACTTC.

The chain recombines TRBV28 with TRBJ1-4, with D unresolved. The germline V gene has CDR1 MDHEN and CDR2 SYDVKM. CDR3 length: 15 residues. Deletions cut 6 bases from V and 0 bases from J, with 11 bases between. The CDR3 DNA follows: TGTGCCAGCAGCTACGCGCCCTCAACTAATGAAAAACTGTTTTTT. Translation: CASSYAPSTNEKLFF.

The rearrangement joins TRBV2 to TRBJ2-3; 14 bases match TRBD2. The CDR3 has 15 amino acids. Germline trimming cut 4 bases from V and 12 bases from J; bases unmatched to any gene: 9. Per germline, CDR1 SNHLY and CDR2 FYNNEI. For the CDR3, the DNA is TGTGCCAGCAGTGGACTAGCGGGAGGGCGGTTCCTACAGTATTTT. It codes for CASSGLAGGRFLQYF.

Details on this clone: One junction end disagrees with the germline gene, perhaps due to a read error. This chain connects TRBV10-2 to TRBJ2-1; maybe TRBD2 (7 bases). Germline loops: CDR1 WSHSY, CDR2 SAAADI. The CDR3 sequence is 15 residues long. CDR3 in amino acids: CASSEGGGSNNEQFF. CDR3 nucleotide sequence: TGCGCCAGCAGTGAAGGGGGGGGCTCCAACAATGAGCAGTTCTTC.

This chain links TRBV5-8 with TRBJ2-3; 8 nucleotides line up with TRBD2. The CDR3 length is 13 residues. Germline V gene data show CDR1 as SGHTS and CDR2 as YDEGEE. With 1 base clipped from V and 10 bases from J, the junction kept 5 bases outside the gene matches. The chain's CDR3 is CASSLRTSMAQYF. In DNA form, the CDR3 reads TGTGCCAGCAGCTTGAGGACTAGCATGGCGCAGTATTTT.

The chain uses TRBV19 and TRBJ2-7; 9 nucleotides line up with TRBD2. This CDR3 has 17 amino acids. Trimming removed 3 bases from V and 0 bases from J; junction bases left unmatched: 9. Germline V CDR1 and CDR2: LNHDA, SQIVND (reference sequence). The CDR3 DNA follows: TGTGCCAGTAGTATTGGTAGCGGGAGCCTCAGCTCCTACGAGCAGTACTTC. It translates to CASSIGSGSLSSYEQYF.

This chain uses TRBV18 with TRBJ2-7; D perhaps matches TRBD1 (6 bases). V lost 6 bases and J lost 4, with 10 bases in between. This CDR3 is built from 12 residues. Germline V gene sequence: CDR1 KGHSH, CDR2 LQKENI. CDR3 sequence reads: CASSLDRYEQYF. DNA for the CDR3: TGTGCCAGCTCCCTAGACAGGTACGAGCAGTACTTC.

This chain joins TRBV2 and TRBJ1-2, with D tentatively TRBD1 (5 bases). The CDR3 contains 14 residues. Trimming removed 7 bases at V and 4 bases at J, with 16 bases between. Germline CDR1 reads SNHLY; CDR2 reads FYNNEI. CDR3 DNA sequence: TGTGCCAGCACCCTAAGGGAGGGGAGCTATGGCTACACCTTC. Its translation: CASTLREGSYGYTF.

The table lists this clone with a count of one. This sequence joins TRBV11-3 and TRBJ2-5; D might be TRBD2 (6 bases). V lost 1 base, J lost 5 bases, and 14 bases lay in between. The CDR3 is 15 amino acids. Germline V gives CDR1 SGHNT, CDR2 YENEEA. The DNA of the CDR3 is TGTGCCAGCAGCTTAGCGGGAGCGCCAATGGAGACCCAGTACTTC. Translated: CASSLAGAPMETQYF.

The V call is TRBV14, the J call TRBJ2-7, with 9 bases aligning to TRBD1. Per germline, CDR1 SGHDN and CDR2 FVKESK. Losses at the gene ends were 4 bases for V and 8 bases for J; bases not matched to a gene: 6. The CDR3 is 13 amino acids. CDR3 DNA sequence: TGTGCCAGCAGCCCGGGACAGGGTGGTAAGCAGTACTTC. Translated: CASSPGQGGKQYF.

The V and J genes are TRBV6-1 and TRBJ2-7; 9 bases line up with TRBD2. Germline lookup yields CDR1 MNHNS and CDR2 SASEGT. There are 13 residues in the CDR3. V was pared by 7 bases and J by 5 bases, with 6 bases of the junction left unmatched. CDR3 region: CASIRSGSHEQYF. The CDR3 coding sequence is TGTGCCAGCATCCGTAGCGGGAGCCACGAGCAGTACTTC.

V gene TRBV7-9 combines with J gene TRBJ2-3; 11 positions agree with TRBD2. CDR3 size: 18 residues. V lost 5 bases, J lost 1 base, and 11 bases stayed unmatched. Per germline, CDR1 SEHNR and CDR2 FQNEAQ (reference sequence). Here the CDR3 reads CASSVTSGMRRGTDTQYF. The DNA for the CDR3 is TGTGCCAGCAGCGTGACTAGCGGGATGAGGAGGGGCACAGATACGCAGTATTTT.

The chain is built from TRBV28 and TRBJ1-1; unclear D gene. CDR1 is MDHEN, CDR2 SYDVKM, per germline. V lost 6 bases to trimming and J lost 4 bases, with 18 bases between them. CDR3 size: 15 residues. The CDR3 DNA reads TGTGCCAGCAGACCCGGGGATCGAGAGGTCACTGAAGCTTTCTTT. It translates to CASRPGDREVTEAFF.

The chain carries TRBV18 and TRBJ2-7; D may be TRBD1 (5 bases). The CDR3 has 15 residues. Germline V gene sequence: CDR1 KGHSH, CDR2 LQKENI. The ends were cut back, 3 bases at V and 5 bases at J, with 17 bases in the middle. The CDR3 reads CASSPGKGEGHEQYF. The CDR3 nucleotides read TGTGCCAGCTCACCTGGGAAAGGGGAAGGCCACGAGCAGTACTTC.

The chain couples TRBV30 to TRBJ1-5, with D possibly TRBD1 on 5 matching bases. Trimming left V 2 bases short and J 4 bases short, with 9 bases between. This CDR3 comprises 13 residues. The V gene's germline CDR1 is GTSNPN and CDR2 SVGIG (reference sequence). The CDR3 here is CAWSLTANQPQHF. The CDR3 DNA is TGTGCCTGGAGTTTGACAGCGAATCAGCCCCAGCATTTT.

The CDR3 protein is CASSYPGLTREQYF. In DNA, the CDR3 is TGCGCCAGCAGCTATCCGGGACTAACCCGCGAGCAGTACTTC. The rearrangement links TRBV5-1 to TRBJ2-7; TRBD2 matches 7 bases. The V segment lost 3 bases and the J segment 6 bases; nucleotides outside the gene matches: 9. Germline CDR1 SGHRS, CDR2 YFSETQ. CDR3 size: 14 residues.

This rearrangement joins TRBV29-1 to TRBJ2-3; the match to TRBD2 covers 7 bases. Per the germline V gene, CDR1 is SQVTM and CDR2 is ANQGSEA. The J segment lost 6 bases and the V segment lost 0 bases, leaving 9 bases of the junction unmatched. The CDR3 contains 15 residues. CDR3 protein: CSVEDAAGVVDTQYF. The CDR3, as DNA: TGCAGCGTTGAAGACGCGGCGGGAGTAGTTGATACGCAGTATTTT.